What follows are 2 T cell receptor beta chains derived from one specimen sequenced in a study of CD8 T cells in Susac syndrome. An amount of RNA that ranged from roughly 0.5 to 1 ug was reverse transcribed with random hexamers. TCRdb fed the immunoSEQ multiplex PCR reads into MiXCR, producing one record per CDR3 protein. The sample lists about 250,000 distinct CDR3 sequences; around 93% were seen once. The sequenced sample was CD4+ T cells from PBMCs. Receptors were obtained from a human donor with multiple sclerosis.

Concerning this clonotype: Relative to the germline gene, one junction end is altered; a read error may explain this. The chain is built from TRBV6-1 and TRBJ1-5; the match to TRBD1 covers 7 bases. The CDR3 contains 11 residues. Per the germline V gene, CDR1 is MNHNS and CDR2 is SASEGT. Here the CDR3 reads CASSRGTACVF. The CDR3 DNA reads TGTGCCAGCAGCAGAGGGACAGCCTGCGTTTTT.

The CDR3 nucleotides are TGTGCCAGCCGAGGGGACAGGGGGCTAGCTGGGGCCAACGTCCTGACTTTC. It specifies CASRGDRGLAGANVLTF. The genes are TRBV6-1 and TRBJ2-6; 12 positions agree with TRBD1. Germline CDR1 and CDR2: MNHNS and SASEGT. After removal of 8 bases from V and 2 bases from J, the junction contained 7 bases not matched to a gene. The length of the CDR3 is 17 residues.